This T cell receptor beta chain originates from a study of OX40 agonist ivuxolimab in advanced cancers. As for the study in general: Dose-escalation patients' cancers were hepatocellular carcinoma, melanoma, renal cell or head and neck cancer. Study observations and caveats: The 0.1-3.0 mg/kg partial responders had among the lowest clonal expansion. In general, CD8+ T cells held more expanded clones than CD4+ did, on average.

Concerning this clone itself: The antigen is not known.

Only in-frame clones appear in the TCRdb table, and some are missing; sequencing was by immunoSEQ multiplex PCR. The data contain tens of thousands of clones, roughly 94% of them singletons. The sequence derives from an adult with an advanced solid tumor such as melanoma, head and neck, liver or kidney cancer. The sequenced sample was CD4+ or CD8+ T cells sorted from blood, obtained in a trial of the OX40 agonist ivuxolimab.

CDR3 in amino acids: CASSTLGGAGYNEQFF. The CDR3 coding sequence is TGTGCCAGCAGCACCCTGGGAGGGGCGGGCTACAATGAGCAGTTCTTC. The rearrangement joins TRBV7-9 to TRBJ2-1; 7 bases are shared with TRBD2. The V segment lost 5 bases and the J segment 3 bases; nucleotides outside the gene matches: 10. This CDR3 is built from 16 residues. Germline V gives CDR1 SEHNR, CDR2 FQNEAQ (reference sequence).